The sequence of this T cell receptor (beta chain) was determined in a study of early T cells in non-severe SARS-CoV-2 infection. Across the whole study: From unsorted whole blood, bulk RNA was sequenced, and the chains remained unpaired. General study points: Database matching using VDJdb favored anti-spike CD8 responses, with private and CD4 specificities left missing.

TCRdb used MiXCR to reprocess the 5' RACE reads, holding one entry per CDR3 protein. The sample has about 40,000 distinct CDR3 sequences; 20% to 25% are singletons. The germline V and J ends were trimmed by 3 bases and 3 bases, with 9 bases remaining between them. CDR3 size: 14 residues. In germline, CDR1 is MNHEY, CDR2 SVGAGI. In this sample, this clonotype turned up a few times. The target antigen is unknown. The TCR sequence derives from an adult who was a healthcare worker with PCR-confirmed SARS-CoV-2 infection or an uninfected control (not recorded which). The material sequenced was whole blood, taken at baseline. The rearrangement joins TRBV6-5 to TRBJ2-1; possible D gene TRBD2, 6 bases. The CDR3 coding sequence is TGTGCCAGCAGTTATGGGGGGAACTACAATGAGCAGTTCTTC. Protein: CASSYGGNYNEQFF.